The 30 T cell receptor beta chains given below trace back to one sample, sequenced in a study of CD8 T cells in ankylosing spondylitis. TCRdb re-analysed the 5' RACE reads in MiXCR, keeping a single row per CDR3 protein. The table has more than 110,000 distinct CDR3 sequences, roughly 8.3% seen once; the top ten hold 7.3%. Sequencing was done on a sample of synovial fluid, either unsorted or a sorted T cell fraction (not recorded which). The receptors stem from a male donor with ankylosing spondylitis.

This clonotype was found many times. This rearrangement joins TRBV12-3 or TRBV12-4 to TRBJ1-6; 9 nucleotides line up with TRBD1. Trimming at V came to 5 bases and at J to 10 bases, leaving 9 bases not matched to a gene. The CDR3 has 15 amino acids. CDR3 DNA: TGTGCCAGCAGTCCCGGACAGGGGACCGGATCACCCCTCCACTTT. Encoded protein: CASSPGQGTGSPLHF.

This clonotype was seen repeatedly, ten times or more. The CDR3 here is CASTPVASPAGIDTQYF. In DNA, the CDR3 is TGTGCCAGCACCCCAGTTGCCTCCCCCGCGGGGATAGATACGCAGTATTTT. V usage is TRBV11-2 and J usage is TRBJ2-3; D possibly corresponds to TRBD2 (6 bases). The CDR3 sequence is 17 residues long. With 7 bases removed from V and 5 bases from J, the gap between germline ends came to 25 bases. Germline V gives CDR1 SGHAT, CDR2 FQNNGV.

V usage is TRBV2 and J usage is TRBJ1-4; D gene ambiguous. Germline lookup yields CDR1 SNHLY and CDR2 FYNNEI. Trimming took off 6 bases at V and 5 bases at J, with 13 bases between the two ends. This CDR3 is built from 14 residues. The CDR3 region is CASRGWFENEKLFF. DNA for the CDR3: TGTGCCAGCAGGGGGTGGTTCGAAAATGAAAAACTGTTTTTT.

This clonotype was seen at least ten times. The chain joins TRBV5-1 to TRBJ1-2, with D possibly matching TRBD1 (5 bases). With 4 bases removed from V and 2 bases from J, the gap between germline ends came to 9 bases. In germline, CDR1 is SGHRS, CDR2 YFSETQ. This CDR3 contains 13 residues. The CDR3 nucleotides are TGCGCCAGCAGCCCTGGGACGAACTATGGCTACACCTTC. Protein product: CASSPGTNYGYTF. Filled out from reference TRBV5-1 and TRBJ1-2, the complete variable domain reads KAGVTQTPRYLIKTRGQQVTLSCSPISGHRSVSWYQQTPGQGLQFLFEYFSETQRNKGNFPGRFSGRQFSNSRSEMNVSTLELGDSALYLCASSPGTNYGYTFGSGTRLTVV.

Many counts were recorded for this clonotype. The chain uses TRBV29-1 and TRBJ2-7, with D hard to call. The CDR3 covers 13 residues. Trimming took off 5 bases at V and 3 bases at J, with 14 bases between the two ends. Germline V gives CDR1 SQVTM, CDR2 ANQGSEA. The CDR3 DNA is TGCAGCGTTCTGGAACGCCCTAGCTACGAGCAGTACTTC. It specifies CSVLERPSYEQYF.

In this sample, this clonotype turned up a few times. The chain carries TRBV7-9 and TRBJ2-7, with 7 bases identical to TRBD2. Germline CDR1 reads SEHNR; CDR2 reads FQNEAQ (reference sequence). V was pared by 5 bases and J by 4 bases, with 11 bases of the junction left unmatched. The CDR3 extends over 15 amino acids. This chain's CDR3 is CASSPVRGRAYEQYF. CDR3 DNA: TGTGCCAGCAGCCCCGTACGCGGGAGAGCTTACGAGCAGTACTTC.

This clonotype occurred a few times. The chain is built from TRBV6-2 or TRBV6-3 and TRBJ2-1; 7 positions match TRBD2. V was pared by 3 bases and J by 3 bases, with 5 bases of the junction left unmatched. In germline, CDR1 is MNHEY, CDR2 SVGEGT. The CDR3 is 15 residues long. CDR3 in amino acids: CASSYGLEGYNEQFF. In DNA, the CDR3 is TGTGCCAGCAGTTATGGACTAGAGGGCTACAATGAGCAGTTCTTC.

This clonotype was picked up many times. This chain connects TRBV5-1 to TRBJ1-6, with 7 bases fitting TRBD1. Trimming took 4 bases from V and 7 from J; bases not matched to a gene: 8. Germline lookup yields CDR1 SGHRS and CDR2 YFSETQ. CDR3 length: 15 amino acids. DNA of the CDR3: TGCGCCAGCAGCGGAACGACAGGGTCCAATTCACCCCTCCACTTT. Residues: CASSGTTGSNSPLHF.

The gene calls are TRBV20-1 and TRBJ1-1, with D perhaps TRBD1 (6 bases). The CDR3 spans 14 residues. CDR1 and CDR2 from the germline V gene are DFQATT and SNEGSKA (reference sequence). Between the trimmed V and J ends, which lost 3 bases and 3 bases, there was a span of 14 bases. The CDR3 loop is CSASPSDRDTEAFF. CDR3 DNA sequence: TGCAGTGCTAGCCCCTCGGACAGAGACACTGAAGCTTTCTTT.

This clonotype was counted ten times or more. This chain joins TRBV7-2 and TRBJ1-5; D ambiguous. CDR3 length: 11 amino acids. Germline loops: CDR1 SGHTA, CDR2 FQGNSA. Trimming cost V 4 bases and J 11 bases, with 9 bases left between them. CDR3 region: CASSSGSTQHF. The CDR3 region has the DNA TGTGCCAGCAGCTCCGGAAGTACCCAGCATTTT.

This clonotype has at least ten counts. The genes are TRBV27 and TRBJ2-5; D is undetermined. This CDR3 spans 13 amino acids. V gave up 4 bases and J gave up 0 bases, with 6 bases separating them. Germline V gene data show CDR1 as MNHEY and CDR2 as SMNVEV (reference sequence). CDR3 amino acids: CASSWTDQETQYF. CDR3 in DNA: TGTGCCAGCAGTTGGACGGACCAAGAGACCCAGTACTTC.

V and J are TRBV20-1 and TRBJ2-3; TRBD2 agrees at 12 bases. The CDR3 loop spans 15 amino acids. CDR1 and CDR2 from the germline V gene are DFQATT and SNEGSKA (reference sequence). V was pared by 5 bases and J by 4 bases, with 7 bases of the junction left unmatched. CDR3 nucleotide sequence: TGCAGTGCTGGATCTAGCGGGAGGGCCCCAGATACGCAGTATTTT. It encodes CSAGSSGRAPDTQYF.

This clonotype was recorded at least ten times. This rearrangement joins TRBV5-1 to TRBJ2-7; D ambiguous. The CDR3 spans 12 residues. The V and J ends lost 3 bases and 4 bases respectively, with 8 bases between them. In germline, CDR1 is SGHRS, CDR2 YFSETQ. The CDR3 DNA reads TGCGCCAGCAGCTCTAGAGATTACGAGCAGTACTTC. Its protein is CASSSRDYEQYF.

This clonotype came up many times. This chain uses TRBV24-1 with TRBJ1-2; TRBD1 agrees at 7 bases. The CDR3 has 14 residues. Germline V lookup: CDR1 KGHDR, CDR2 SFDVKD. J gave up 8 bases and V 3 bases, and 8 bases lay outside the gene matches. The CDR3 nucleotides read TGTGCCACCAGTGATCCGACAGGGTTCGGAGGCTACACCTTC. Translation: CATSDPTGFGGYTF.

The chain employs TRBV20-1 and TRBJ2-5; possibly TRBD2 for D (5 bases). Trimming removed 5 bases at V and 4 bases at J, with 11 bases between. This CDR3 contains 12 residues. Germline V gives CDR1 DFQATT, CDR2 SNEGSKA (reference sequence). CDR3 in amino acids: CSARGLRETQYF. The CDR3 nucleotides read TGCAGTGCTCGAGGGCTGAGAGAGACCCAGTACTTC.

This clonotype was picked up many times. The genes are TRBV18 and TRBJ2-3; possibly TRBD1 for D (6 bases). CDR3 length: 15 amino acids. Germline V CDR1 and CDR2: KGHSH, LQKENI. V lost 2 bases, J lost 2 bases, and 11 bases lay in between. The CDR3 DNA reads as TGTGCCAGCTCACCAGAGGGGGTTTTCACAGATACGCAGTATTTT. It translates to CASSPEGVFTDTQYF.

Written as DNA, the CDR3 is TGTGCCACCAGTGATTTGCAGCCCCCGACGGAGGGTTCACCCCTCCACTTT. Translating gives CATSDLQPPTEGSPLHF. The chain uses TRBV24-1 and TRBJ1-6; D is undetermined. The length of the CDR3 is 17 residues. The germline V gene encodes CDR1 KGHDR and CDR2 SFDVKD. Trimming cost V 0 bases and J 9 bases, with 17 bases left between them.

This clonotype showed up many times. V usage is TRBV7-9 and J usage is TRBJ1-1; 7 bases map to TRBD1. This CDR3 is 16 amino acids long. CDR1 is SEHNR, CDR2 FQNEAQ, per germline (reference sequence). V shed 1 base, J shed 0 bases, and the junction held 5 bases outside the gene matches. The CDR3 sequence: CASSLVVDRVNTEAFF. CDR3 in DNA: TGTGCCAGCAGCTTAGTCGTCGACAGGGTGAACACTGAAGCTTTCTTT.

This clonotype showed up just a few times. This chain uses TRBV15 with TRBJ2-1; 7 nucleotides align to TRBD1. Germline trimming cut 6 bases from V and 4 bases from J; bases unmatched to any gene: 3. Germline values: CDR1 LNHNV, CDR2 YYDKDF (reference sequence). CDR3 length equals 13 residues. CDR3 bases: TGTGCCACCAGGAACAGGGGATACAATGAGCAGTTCTTC. Translated: CATRNRGYNEQFF.

With respect to this clonotype: A much larger clone differs by one base, so this may be a read error. V gene TRBV3-1 combines with J gene TRBJ2-3; D possibly corresponds to TRBD1 (7 bases). This CDR3 contains 19 residues. Germline V gene data show CDR1 as LGHDT and CDR2 as YNNKEL (reference sequence). The CDR3 here is CACSQDLTPRGRSTDTQYF. The CDR3 region has the DNA TGTGCCTGCAGCCAAGATTTGACCCCCAGGGGGAGGTCCACAGATACGCAGTATTTT.

The chain has TRBV28 and TRBJ1-1, with D perhaps TRBD1 (6 bases). This CDR3 contains 13 residues. Germline CDR1 reads MDHEN; CDR2 reads SYDVKM. V was cut by 6 bases and J by 5 bases, with 13 bases left in between. The CDR3 region has the DNA TGTGCCAGCAGAGACACAGGGAAGACTGAAGCTTTCTTT. As protein: CASRDTGKTEAFF.

V and J are TRBV5-1 and TRBJ2-6; D remains ambiguous. The CDR3 extends over 16 amino acids. Germline V gives CDR1 SGHRS, CDR2 YFSETQ. The ends were cut back, 2 bases at V and 0 bases at J, with 9 bases in the middle. CDR3 coding DNA: TGCGCCAGCAGCTTTCTTGGAAGCTCTGGGGCCAACGTCCTGACTTTC. This gives the protein CASSFLGSSGANVLTF.

This clonotype was found many times. This chain links TRBV20-1 with TRBJ2-7; D is perhaps TRBD1 or TRBD2 (5 bases each). The germline V gene encodes CDR1 DFQATT and CDR2 SNEGSKA (reference sequence). There are 14 residues in the CDR3. V lost 3 bases, J lost 7 bases, and 19 bases lay in between. CDR3 in amino acids: CSARGVLGRREQYF. The CDR3, as DNA: TGCAGTGCTAGGGGTGTGCTGGGACGACGGGAGCAGTACTTC.

This clonotype was detected a few times. The chain combines TRBV28 with TRBJ1-5; TRBD1 is a possible D gene (5 bases). Trimming stripped 3 bases from V and 2 bases from J, with 14 bases between. Germline V gene data show CDR1 as MDHEN and CDR2 as SYDVKM. The CDR3 runs to 16 residues. CDR3 DNA sequence: TGTGCCAGCAGTTTCGGGGCTCTCGCGGGCAATCAGCCCCAGCATTTT. Residues: CASSFGALAGNQPQHF.

This clonotype was detected ten times or more. The rearrangement uses TRBV4-3 and TRBJ1-6; D perhaps matches TRBD1 (5 bases). The germline V and J ends were trimmed by 1 base and 8 bases, with 18 bases remaining between them. Germline V CDR1 and CDR2: LGHNA, YSLEER. This CDR3 contains 17 residues. The CDR3 DNA reads as TGCGCCAGCAGCCAAGCCGTCGGGGGACTACAGGATTCACCCCTCCACTTT. Its translation: CASSQAVGGLQDSPLHF.

This clonotype occurred many times. The J gene is TRBJ2-1, the V gene TRBV20-1; TRBD2 agrees at 13 bases. V gave up 3 bases and J gave up 6 bases; unmatched junction bases: 5. In germline, CDR1 is DFQATT, CDR2 SNEGSKA (reference sequence). This CDR3 is built from 15 residues. CDR3 sequence: CSARLTSGGVNEQFF. CDR3 in DNA: TGCAGTGCTAGGCTTACTAGCGGGGGGGTCAATGAGCAGTTCTTC.

This clonotype was seen a few times. With a much larger clone just one base away, this may be a read error. This chain joins TRBV27 and TRBJ2-7, with D hard to call. Germline loops: CDR1 MNHEY, CDR2 SMNVEV (reference sequence). V was cut by 2 bases and J by 3 bases, with 8 bases left in between. The length of the CDR3 is 13 residues. The CDR3 bases are TGTGCCAGCAGTTTAAGGGTTTACTACGAGCAGTACTTC. Its protein is CASSLRVYYEQYF.

The chain couples TRBV5-6 to TRBJ2-1; the match to TRBD2 covers 10 bases. This CDR3 contains 16 residues. V was clipped by 0 bases and J by 4 bases; unmatched bases: 4. The germline V gene encodes CDR1 SGHDT and CDR2 YYEEEE. CDR3 in DNA: TGTGCCAGCAGCTTGGAAAGGACTAGCGGTTACAATGAGCAGTTCTTC. As protein: CASSLERTSGYNEQFF.

There are many counts of this clonotype. The chain joins TRBV28 to TRBJ1-5, with D unresolved. Germline V gene data show CDR1 as MDHEN and CDR2 as SYDVKM. The CDR3 contains 14 residues. The CDR3 sequence is CAVTKGYSNQPQHF. The CDR3 nucleotides read TGTGCTGTTACCAAGGGATATAGCAATCAGCCCCAGCATTTT. Together with reference TRBV28 and TRBJ1-5, the CDR3 gives the full variable domain: DVKVTQSSRYLVKRTGEKVFLECVQDMDHENMFWYRQDPGLGLRLIYFSYDVKMKEKGDIPEGYSVSREKKERFSLILESASTNQTSMYLCAVTKGYSNQPQHFGDGTRLSIL.

The rearrangement links TRBV28 to TRBJ2-3; 12 bases are shared with TRBD2. CDR3 length equals 15 residues. Germline V gene sequence: CDR1 MDHEN, CDR2 SYDVKM. V lost 6 bases, J lost 4 bases, and 5 bases stayed unmatched. The CDR3 is CASSRGTSGSDTQYF. In DNA, the CDR3 is TGTGCCAGCAGCCGAGGGACTAGCGGGTCAGATACGCAGTATTTT. Combining the CDR3 with reference TRBV28 and TRBJ2-3 gives the whole variable domain DVKVTQSSRYLVKRTGEKVFLECVQDMDHENMFWYRQDPGLGLRLIYFSYDVKMKEKGDIPEGYSVSREKKERFSLILESASTNQTSMYLCASSRGTSGSDTQYFGPGTRLTVL.